What follows is one TCR beta chain and its context. Its antigen is as yet unknown. The sample is drawn from a study of cytomegalovirus exposure and HLA in healthy donors. This table comes from immunoSEQ multiplex PCR, and its TCRdb copy is limited to in-frame clones, with some not included. There are 35,000 to 50,000 clones in the sample; roughly 93% occur only once, and around 2.1% lies in the top ten. The germline CDR1 and CDR2 sequences are ENHRY and SYGVKD. The CDR3 totals 15 residues. V lost 0 bases, J lost 4 bases, and 12 bases lay in between. Study-wide results and caveats: Generally TCR sequences proved uncommon, though certain public TCRs appeared in numerous donors. It was 160 or so TCR beta chains that were listed as cytomegalovirus-associated. It was found in a later analysis that first-cohort TCR clusters tended to co-occur in the approximately 130 validation repertoires.

The receptor was derived from a woman aged 18-29 years in good health and CMV-seronegative. The J gene is TRBJ1-2, the V gene TRBV10-3, with D unresolved. The specimen sequenced was PBMCs. The CDR3 coding sequence is TGTGCCATCAGTGAGTCCTTTCCCGTCCCCTATGGCTACACCTTC. Residues: CAISESFPVPYGYTF.